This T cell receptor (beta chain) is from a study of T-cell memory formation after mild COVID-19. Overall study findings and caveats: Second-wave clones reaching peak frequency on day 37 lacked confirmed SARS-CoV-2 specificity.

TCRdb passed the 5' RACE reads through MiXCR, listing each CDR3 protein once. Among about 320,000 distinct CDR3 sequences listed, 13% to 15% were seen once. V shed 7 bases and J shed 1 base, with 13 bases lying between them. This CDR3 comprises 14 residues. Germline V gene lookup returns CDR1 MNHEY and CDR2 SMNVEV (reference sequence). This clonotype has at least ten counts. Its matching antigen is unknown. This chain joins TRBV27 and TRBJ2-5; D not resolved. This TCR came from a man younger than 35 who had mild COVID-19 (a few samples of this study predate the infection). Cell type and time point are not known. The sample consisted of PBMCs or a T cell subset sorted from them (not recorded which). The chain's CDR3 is CASKTMAVQETQYF. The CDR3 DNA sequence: TGTGCCAGCAAAACGATGGCAGTCCAAGAGACCCAGTACTTC.